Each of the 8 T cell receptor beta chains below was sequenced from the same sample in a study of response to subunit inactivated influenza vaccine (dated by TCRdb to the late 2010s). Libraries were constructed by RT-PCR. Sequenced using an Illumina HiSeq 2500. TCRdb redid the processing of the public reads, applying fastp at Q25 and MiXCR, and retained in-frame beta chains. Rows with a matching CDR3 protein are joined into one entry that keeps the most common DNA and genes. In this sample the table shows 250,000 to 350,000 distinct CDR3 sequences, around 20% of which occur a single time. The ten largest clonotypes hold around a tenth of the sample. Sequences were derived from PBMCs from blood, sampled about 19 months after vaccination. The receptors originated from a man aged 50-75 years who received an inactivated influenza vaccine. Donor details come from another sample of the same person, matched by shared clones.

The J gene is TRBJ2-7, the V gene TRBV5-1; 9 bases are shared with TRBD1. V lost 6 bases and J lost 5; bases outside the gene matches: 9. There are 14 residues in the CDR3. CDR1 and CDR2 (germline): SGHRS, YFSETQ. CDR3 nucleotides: TGCGCCAGCACCGTGGACAGGGGTGGCCACGAGCAGTACTTC. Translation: CASTVDRGGHEQYF.

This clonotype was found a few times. As DNA, the CDR3 is TGCAGTGCTAAAAAAGCGGGGACCAGCACAGATACGCAGTATTTT. Translated, it gives CSAKKAGTSTDTQYF. The V and J genes are TRBV20-1 and TRBJ2-3; 7 bases are shared with TRBD2. V was clipped by 4 bases and J by 0 bases; unmatched bases: 7. The CDR3 is made up of 15 amino acids. CDR1 is DFQATT and CDR2 is SNEGSKA in the germline V gene (reference sequence).

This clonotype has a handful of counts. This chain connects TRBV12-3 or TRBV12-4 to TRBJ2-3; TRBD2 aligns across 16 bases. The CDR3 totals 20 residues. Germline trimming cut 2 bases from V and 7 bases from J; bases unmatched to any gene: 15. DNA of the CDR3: TGTGCCAGCAGTTTAACCGGGACTAGCGGGAGGGCCGGTTATTTTTATACGCAGTATTTT. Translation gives CASSLTGTSGRAGYFYTQYF.

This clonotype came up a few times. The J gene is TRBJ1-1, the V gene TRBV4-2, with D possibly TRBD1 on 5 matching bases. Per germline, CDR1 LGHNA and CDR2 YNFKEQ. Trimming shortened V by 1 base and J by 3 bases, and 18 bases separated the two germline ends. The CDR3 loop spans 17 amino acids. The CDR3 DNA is TGTGCCAGCAGCCAAGTTGGGACGCAAAAAACCCACACTGAAGCTTTCTTT. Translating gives CASSQVGTQKTHTEAFF.

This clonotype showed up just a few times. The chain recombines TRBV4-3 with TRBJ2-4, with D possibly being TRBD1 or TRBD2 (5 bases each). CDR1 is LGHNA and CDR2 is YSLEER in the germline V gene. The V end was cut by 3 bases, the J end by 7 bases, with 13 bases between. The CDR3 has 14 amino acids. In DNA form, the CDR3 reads TGCGCCAGCAGCCAGAGAGACGGGGCGAACATTCAGTACTTC. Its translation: CASSQRDGANIQYF.

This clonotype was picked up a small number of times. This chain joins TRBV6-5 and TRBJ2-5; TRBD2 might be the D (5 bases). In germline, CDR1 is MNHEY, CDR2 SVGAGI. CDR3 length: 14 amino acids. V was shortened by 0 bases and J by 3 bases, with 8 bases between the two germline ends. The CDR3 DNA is TGTGCCAGCAGTTACTCGGCCGGGAAAGAGACCCAGTACTTC. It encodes CASSYSAGKETQYF.

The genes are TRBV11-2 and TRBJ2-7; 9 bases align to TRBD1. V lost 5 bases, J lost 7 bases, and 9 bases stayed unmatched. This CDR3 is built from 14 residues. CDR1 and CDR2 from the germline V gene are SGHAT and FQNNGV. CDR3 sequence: CASSQRDRAGEQYF. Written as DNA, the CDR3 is TGTGCCAGCAGCCAAAGGGACAGGGCTGGGGAGCAGTACTTC.

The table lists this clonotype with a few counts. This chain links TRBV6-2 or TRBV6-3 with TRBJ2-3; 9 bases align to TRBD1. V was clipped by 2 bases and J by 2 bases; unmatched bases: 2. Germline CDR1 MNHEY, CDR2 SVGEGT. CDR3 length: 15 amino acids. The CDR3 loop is CASSYGQGPTDTQYF. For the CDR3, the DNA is TGTGCCAGCAGTTACGGACAGGGGCCCACAGATACGCAGTATTTT.